A selection of T cell receptor beta chains follows, all from one sample in a study of siplizumab effects on memory and regulatory T cells. Sequenced by immunoSEQ multiplex PCR; TCRdb stores in-frame clones only, minus some. Seen here are 95,000 to 100,000 clones, 85% to 95% observed once, and the top ten hold 9.5% to 15%. The sample consisted of non-Treg CD4+ T cells sorted from blood. The receptors stem from a human donor in good health. CDR3s include the opening cysteine and the closing phenylalanine or tryptophan. Fields, in order: clone size, J gene, V gene, D gene, CDR3 DNA, CDR3 protein. The D gene is left open where the match is weak. Not all rows give a size; the values are once, few, many and, for expanded clones, a class.

clone_size: few
j_call: TRBJ2-2
v_call: TRBV30
d_call: TRBD1
cdr3_nt: TGTGCCTGGAGTGGAGGGACAGGGGAAGTGCGGGAGCTGTTTTTT
cdr3_aa: CAWSGGTGEVRELFF

clone_size: -
j_call: TRBJ2-2
v_call: TRBV5-4
d_call: TRBD1
cdr3_nt: TGTGCCAGCAGCCCAGCCAGACAGGGGCGGAACACCGGGGAGCTGTTTTTT
cdr3_aa: CASSPARQGRNTGELFF

clone_size: -
j_call: TRBJ1-2
v_call: TRBV9
d_call: TRBD1
cdr3_nt: TGTGCCAGCAGCGGACCCGACAGGGCTTTCTATGGCTACACCTTC
cdr3_aa: CASSGPDRAFYGYTF

clone_size: -
j_call: TRBJ2-2
v_call: TRBV4-3
d_call: -
cdr3_nt: TGCGCCAGCAGCCAAGAGTTCGGGGAGCTGTTTTTT
cdr3_aa: CASSQEFGELFF

clone_size: -
j_call: TRBJ1-1
v_call: TRBV30
d_call: -
cdr3_nt: TGTGCCTGGAGTGTACGCTCCCGAGGGACTGAAGCTTTCTTT
cdr3_aa: CAWSVRSRGTEAFF

clone_size: -
j_call: TRBJ2-7
v_call: TRBV12-5
d_call: -
cdr3_nt: TGTGCTAGTGGTCTGGGGAAAGCCTACGAGCAGTACTTC
cdr3_aa: CASGLGKAYEQYF

clone_size: few
j_call: TRBJ1-1
v_call: TRBV2
d_call: -
cdr3_nt: TGTGCCAGCCAGGTGAACACTGAAGCTTTCTTT
cdr3_aa: CASQVNTEAFF

clone_size: once
j_call: TRBJ2-1
v_call: TRBV6-5
d_call: TRBD1
cdr3_nt: TGTGCCAGCAGCCTAACACAGGGGCCGTACAATGAGCAGTTCTTC
cdr3_aa: CASSLTQGPYNEQFF

clone_size: -
j_call: TRBJ2-1
v_call: TRBV7-2
d_call: -
cdr3_nt: TGTGCCAGCAGCCTCCTCGGAGACGCCTACAATGAGCAGTTCTTC
cdr3_aa: CASSLLGDAYNEQFF

clone_size: once
j_call: TRBJ2-1
v_call: TRBV18
d_call: TRBD2
cdr3_nt: TGTGCCAGCTCACCACCAGCGGGACGTAACTACAATGAGCAGTTCTTC
cdr3_aa: CASSPPAGRNYNEQFF

clone_size: few
j_call: TRBJ2-2
v_call: TRBV15
d_call: -
cdr3_nt: TGTGCCACCTCTAAGAGTTCGACCGCGGGGAACACCGGGGAGCTGTTTTTT
cdr3_aa: CATSKSSTAGNTGELFF

clone_size: -
j_call: TRBJ2-3
v_call: TRBV2
d_call: TRBD2
cdr3_nt: TGTGCCAGCAGGCCGGGACTAGCGGGAGTGGTCCGCACAGATACGCAGTATTTT
cdr3_aa: CASRPGLAGVVRTDTQYF

clone_size: -
j_call: TRBJ2-7
v_call: TRBV30
d_call: -
cdr3_nt: TGTGCCTGGAGTGGAGCGGGCTCCTACGAGCAGTACTTC
cdr3_aa: CAWSGAGSYEQYF

clone_size: -
j_call: TRBJ2-1
v_call: TRBV9
d_call: -
cdr3_nt: TGTGCCAGCAGCCCCGGCGGGGTTATGTCCGTTGAGCAGTTCTTC
cdr3_aa: CASSPGGVMSVEQFF

clone_size: once
j_call: TRBJ2-7
v_call: TRBV9
d_call: TRBD2
cdr3_nt: TGTGCCAGCAGCGTCGCCGGGACTAAGTCCTACGAGCAGTACTTC
cdr3_aa: CASSVAGTKSYEQYF

clone_size: -
j_call: TRBJ2-7
v_call: TRBV29-1
d_call: -
cdr3_nt: TGCAGCGTCGCAGGGGGGACCTACGAGCAGTACTTC
cdr3_aa: CSVAGGTYEQYF

clone_size: -
j_call: TRBJ2-2
v_call: TRBV7-8
d_call: TRBD2
cdr3_nt: TGTGCCAGCAGCTCGGCGAGCGGGGTCACCGGGGAGCTGTTTTTT
cdr3_aa: CASSSASGVTGELFF

clone_size: once
j_call: TRBJ2-7
v_call: TRBV18
d_call: -
cdr3_nt: TGTGCCAGCTCACCACCAGGTAGCAACGAGCAGTACTTC
cdr3_aa: CASSPPGSNEQYF

clone_size: -
j_call: TRBJ2-2
v_call: TRBV5-8
d_call: -
cdr3_nt: TGTGCCAGCAGCTTTCTGTTGGGGATAAACACCGGGGAGCTGTTTTTT
cdr3_aa: CASSFLLGINTGELFF

clone_size: -
j_call: TRBJ2-7
v_call: TRBV18
d_call: -
cdr3_nt: TGTGCCAGCTCACCCAGGGACGACTCCTACGAGCAGTACTTC
cdr3_aa: CASSPRDDSYEQYF

clone_size: -
j_call: TRBJ1-2
v_call: TRBV5-1
d_call: TRBD1
cdr3_nt: TGCGCCAGCAGCAGCGGGACAGGGGATACTATCTATGGCTACACCTTC
cdr3_aa: CASSSGTGDTIYGYTF

clone_size: -
j_call: TRBJ2-5
v_call: TRBV15
d_call: TRBD2
cdr3_nt: TGTGCCACCAGCAGCACAACTAGCGGGCGCCACCAAGAGACCCAGTACTTC
cdr3_aa: CATSSTTSGRHQETQYF

clone_size: -
j_call: TRBJ2-1
v_call: TRBV5-8
d_call: TRBD1
cdr3_nt: TGTGCCAGCAGCGAGGGACAGGGGGTTAGGGATGAGCAGTTCTTC
cdr3_aa: CASSEGQGVRDEQFF

clone_size: -
j_call: TRBJ2-5
v_call: TRBV28
d_call: TRBD1
cdr3_nt: TGTGCCAGCAGTAAATCGACAGGGGGCGCGGGGACCCAGTACTTC
cdr3_aa: CASSKSTGGAGTQYF

clone_size: -
j_call: TRBJ1-1
v_call: TRBV9
d_call: -
cdr3_nt: TGTGCCAGCAGCGTACTTATGAACACTGAAGCTTTCTTT
cdr3_aa: CASSVLMNTEAFF

clone_size: few
j_call: TRBJ1-1
v_call: TRBV5-6
d_call: TRBD1
cdr3_nt: TGTGCCAGCCAGGGGACAGGGGGTATTACTGAAGCTTTCTTT
cdr3_aa: CASQGTGGITEAFF